The TCR beta chain described here comes from a study of T cells in Graves' hyperthyroidism and ophthalmopathy. General observations from the study: For ophthalmopathy, model prediction preceded onset by a median roughly 5.9 months.

After removal of 0 bases from V and 5 bases from J, the junction contained 4 bases not matched to a gene. Germline-derived CDR1 and CDR2 are SGHRS and YFSETQ. The CDR3 covers 14 residues. This clonotype was seen many times. Antigen specificity is unknown. Amplification targeted TCR beta CDR3 regions from RNA transcripts. HTBI primers were used for first-round RT-PCR of the TCR CDR3. TCRdb redid the calling of the multiplex PCR reads with MiXCR, one entry per CDR3 protein. The sample holds about 400,000 distinct CDR3 sequences; roughly 14% are singletons and the top ten take around 20%. This clonotype originated in a woman in her thirties with Graves' ophthalmopathy. What was sequenced was blood. V is TRBV5-1 and J is TRBJ2-7, with TRBD1 matching 8 bases. The CDR3 DNA reads as TGCGCCAGCAGCTTGGTACAGGGGGTTAACGAGCAGTACTTC. It specifies CASSLVQGVNEQYF.